This TCR beta chain was obtained from a study of control samples from healthy donors and cancer patients. Assay used: immunoSEQ multiplex PCR; TCRdb lists only in-frame clones, some missing. The sample yields 100,000 to 150,000 clones, over 75% seen once. The sequence was collected from a man in his sixties in good health. Sequenced input: blood.

The CDR3 sequence: CASSRDGRNSPLHF. DNA of the CDR3: TGCGCCAGCAGCCGGGACGGGAGAAATTCACCCCTCCACTTT. The rearrangement links TRBV5-1 to TRBJ1-6; tentatively, D is TRBD1 (5 bases). The V end was cut by 4 bases, the J end by 7 bases, with 12 bases between. The CDR3 contains 14 residues. Germline V gene lookup returns CDR1 SGHRS and CDR2 YFSETQ.